This T cell receptor (beta chain) originates from a study of T cell responses to AZD1222 COVID-19 vaccine. Points from the study as a whole: Baseline seropositives among AZD1222 recipients totaled only 5 to 7. Dominant at 160-218 and 743-854, vaccine-associated CD4 TCRs also spanned spike. When two AZD1222 doses had been given, Spike-specific TCR breadth and depth rose. Donors were chiefly white British, with a greater number of females, and clonal diversity was perhaps underestimated.

On this clone itself: Antigen: not known.

Per the germline V gene, CDR1 is LNHDA and CDR2 is SQIVND (reference sequence). The CDR3 covers 12 residues. Trimming removed 10 bases at V and 8 bases at J, with 14 bases between. The data were produced by immunoSEQ multiplex PCR, yet TCRdb's version contains in-frame clones alone and is incomplete. The table lists over 150,000 clones, around 89% of them singletons, with 6.9% in the top ten. This specimen was peripheral blood, taken on day 0 of AZD1222 vaccination. The clonotype comes from an adult in good health. The genes are TRBV19 and TRBJ1-4; D call uncertain. The CDR3 nucleotides are TGTGCCACGTCCCGGGGTCCAGAAAAACTGTTTTTT. Translated, it gives CATSRGPEKLFF.